This TCR beta chain derives from a study of shared clonotypes between healthy human individuals (dated by TCRdb to 2020 to 2022). Regarding the complete study: The cohort included three men and two women between 18 and 49 years of age. For each donor, three plates each were used for CD4 naive and CD4 memory, two plates were used for CD8 naive, and one plate was used for CD8 memory. To estimate repertoire size and how much clonotype sharing occurs between individuals, the study deeply sequenced the blood TCR repertoires of several healthy adults. To increase sequencing depth and limit assay-specific biases, different laboratories used diverse techniques to prepare libraries and sequence TCR repertoires. Between about 0.85 and 9.5 billion PBMCs per donor were obtained by leukapheresis. Results the study describes overall, beyond this receptor: Higher generation probabilities were observed for clonotypes shared by all four sorted-subset donors than for non-shared clonotypes. Naive subsets generally had larger estimated clonotype richness than memory subsets. Based on pairwise subsampling, the degree of clonotype sharing among donors was expected to be affected by sequencing depth. Rarefaction of sorted-subset datasets indicated incomplete sequencing despite the large sequencing depth. When several donors were compared, the shared fraction of clonotypes was about 5.4% for naive CD4, roughly 3.3% for naive CD8, 2.3% for memory CD4, and roughly 0.4% for memory CD8. Sampling was restricted to blood, and TCR repertoires in tissue are likely to differ from TCR repertoires in blood. The genetic and exposure-history diversity represented was limited by the small number of donors.

The donors were healthy, HIV-negative adults with no recently reported acute infections or vaccinations. Every donor was a Caucasian adult residing in Nashville, Tennessee, USA. CD4+ T cells were enriched through magnetic negative selection, after which naive cells were positively selected on CD45RA and the remaining negative fraction served as the memory subset. Blood was obtained by leukapheresis, after which PBMCs were separated by Ficoll-Histopaque density gradient centrifugation and cryopreserved in liquid nitrogen vapor phase. Analytical flow cytometry was used to check the purity and quantity of each magnetically sorted T cell population. Genomic DNA was isolated from each sorted fraction and quantified by UV absorbance on a Nanodrop 2000c. V is trimmed back by 3 bases and J by 1 base, and the junction contains 3 bases that no gene match accounts for. In the germline V gene (reference sequence), CDR1 corresponds to SEHNR and CDR2 to FQNEAQ. The CDR3 runs 15 residues from the cysteine to the phenylalanine. CDR3 DNA only is kept here, 45 bases in frame from base 1.

TCR CDR3 regions were amplified from genomic DNA by multiplex PCR using the deep immunoSEQ assay. Genomic DNA extracted from each cell subset was distributed evenly over all wells of several immunoSEQ 96-well plates, and each plate served as one replicate. For sorted subsets, each replicate PCR was loaded with 200 ng genomic DNA, equivalent to some 27,000 T cell genomes. The purified libraries were quantified using a Qubit 3.0 fluorometer, sized with a Bioanalyzer 2100, and then quantified again using the KAPA Library Quantification kit. Every immunoSEQ 96-well plate was sequenced on a separate single-read 150-cycle Illumina NextSeq 550 flow cell. In the paper's pipeline: Because the immunoSEQ output held only junctional sequences and lacked quality scores, the filtering could not match the filtering applied to full-length reads. Sequences were annotated with PyIR, a Python wrapper for IgBLAST v1.9, using IMGT germline references to assign V/J genes and CDR3. Reads were removed for weak V/J assignments (E-value above 1e-6), missing CDR3, stop codons, out-of-frame junctions, or ambiguous translated residues. V3J clonotypes were defined by identical inferred V gene, J gene, and CDR3 amino acid sequence. Percentage overlap between repertoires was computed as shared unique clonotypes divided by the size of the smaller repertoire. Repertoire richness was assessed with RTK rarefaction, the Chao1 estimator, and Recon v2.1 estimates of unobserved clonotypes. Generation probabilities were computed with OLGA for all TCRbeta clonotypes obtained by the gDNA method from a handful of donors. This immuneACCESS table, as held by TCRdb, lists in-frame sequences with V and J called but not all clones. Of the missing ones, under half trace to an unresolved V gene in checked studies; the others have no known cause. V, J and clone size derive from that table, while D and trimming were established from the DNA sequence. In this sample the table shows millions of clones, about 92% of which occur a single time. The ten top clones hold under 0.15% of the sample.

As concerns this clone: Its antigen remains undetermined. Per-nucleotide qualities are absent, and no much larger clonotype sits a single base away.

Sequencing input: naive CD4+ T cells sorted from blood. The cell subset or site label here, explained by the study, means: CD45RA+ positively selected. The rearrangement combines TRBV7-9 with TRBJ2-4, and TRBD2 aligns with 7 junction nucleotides. The receptor comes from a man aged 18 to 29 in good health. DNA sequence: TGTGCCAGCAGCTTCGCGGGGGAGGCCAAAAACATTCAGTACTTC. Translated, this gives CASSFAGEAKNIQYF.